This T cell receptor beta chain is from a study of CD8 T cells in Susac syndrome. Study in general: When their blood was taken, the Susac syndrome patients had either not yet had any therapy, were taking corticosteroids, or were taking intravenous immunoglobulin alone.

An input of about 0.45 to 1 ug of RNA was subjected to reverse transcription using random hexamers. TCR beta CDR3 was amplified by immunoSEQ multiplex PCR. This amplification extended across 54 Vbeta and 13 Jbeta segments. Using its own MiXCR run on the immunoSEQ multiplex PCR reads, TCRdb lists one record per CDR3 protein. This repertoire shows fewer than 140,000 distinct CDR3 sequences, approximately 94% found once; its top ten account for over 0.35%. Study-wide results and caveats: It was in TEMRA cells and active patients that Susac CD8+ clonal expansion peaked.

This CDR3 has 14 residues. The germline V gene encodes CDR1 MGHRA and CDR2 YSYEKL. Germline trimming cut 7 bases from V and 3 bases from J; bases unmatched to any gene: 8. On this clonotype: Its antigen remains unknown.

The rearrangement joins TRBV4-1 to TRBJ1-1, with TRBD1 identical over 7 bases. This TCR was recovered from a human donor with Susac syndrome. Sequenced material: CD8+ T cells from PBMCs. DNA for the CDR3: TGCGCCAGCAAGCAGGGGGTGTTGGACACTGAAGCTTTCTTT. Amino acid sequence: CASKQGVLDTEAFF.